Each of the 8 T cell receptor beta chains below was sequenced from the same sample in a study of OX40 agonist ivuxolimab in advanced cancers. Here immunoSEQ multiplex PCR was the method, and the copy in TCRdb shows in-frame clones only, minus some. The sample consists of about 39,000 clones, approximately 90% of them appearing once. Sequencing was performed on CD4+ or CD8+ T cells sorted from blood, taken in a trial of the OX40 agonist ivuxolimab. The receptor source for this set is an adult with an advanced solid tumor such as melanoma, head and neck, liver or kidney cancer.

V usage is TRBV27 and J usage is TRBJ2-1; D uncertain. Germline V CDR1 and CDR2: MNHEY, SMNVEV (reference sequence). The V gene lost 1 base and the J gene lost 7 bases, with 17 bases spanning the gap. CDR3 length: 16 residues. The CDR3 is CASSLLGGVSLNEQFF. CDR3 in DNA: TGTGCCAGCAGTTTATTGGGTGGGGTTTCCTTGAATGAGCAGTTCTTC.

As regards this clone: The junction differs from germline at one of its ends, possibly a read error. The sample contains more than one DNA sequence encoding this CDR3. The rearrangement links TRBV11-3 to TRBJ2-3; 8 bases are a match to TRBD1. Germline V gene sequence: CDR1 SGHNT, CDR2 YENEEA. This CDR3 is 16 amino acids long. The CDR3 spells CASSTRTGMATDTQYF. CDR3 nucleotide sequence: TGTGCCAGCAGCACCCGGACAGGGATGGCCACAGATACGCAATATTTT.

The CDR3 DNA reads TGTGCCAGCACCGACGCGGGGGGCGGAAAACTGTTTTTT. It is translated as CASTDAGGGKLFF. The chain has TRBV6-5 and TRBJ1-4, with D possibly matching TRBD1 (6 bases). The ends were cut back, 7 bases at V and 10 bases at J, with 16 bases in the middle. CDR1 is MNHEY and CDR2 is SVGAGI in the germline V gene. This CDR3 has 13 residues.

This clone was seen more than once but under ten times. V usage is TRBV28 and J usage is TRBJ1-5, with a tentative D call TRBD1 (6 bases). V dropped 5 bases and J dropped 0 bases, with 14 bases sitting between them. The germline gives CDR1 MDHEN, CDR2 SYDVKM. CDR3 length equals 16 residues. In DNA form, the CDR3 reads TGTGCCAGCAGTACCCCGGGACAATATAGCAATCAGCCCCAGCATTTT. It is translated as CASSTPGQYSNQPQHF.

A word on this clone: Different DNA sequences within this sample yield the same CDR3. V is TRBV4-1 and J is TRBJ1-3; D gene uncertain. V lost 0 bases and J 3 bases, leaving 6 bases between the germline ends. The CDR3 is 14 amino acids. The V gene's germline CDR1 is MGHRA and CDR2 YSYEKL. DNA of the CDR3: TGCGCCAGCAGCCAAGAGGGCAGTGGAAACACCATATATTTT. It codes for CASSQEGSGNTIYF.

This sequence joins TRBV7-9 and TRBJ2-7; 10 bases align to TRBD2. The length of the CDR3 is 16 residues. Germline V gene sequence: CDR1 SEHNR, CDR2 FQNEAQ (reference sequence). With V trimmed by 2 bases and J by 1 base, 5 bases remained unmatched. The CDR3 nucleotides are TGTGCCAGCAGCTTACTCTCTAGCGGGAGTTCCTACGAGCAGTACTTC. This sequence encodes CASSLLSSGSSYEQYF.

V is TRBV28 and J is TRBJ2-7, with 10 bases lining up with TRBD2. The CDR3 sequence is 16 residues long. Trimming at V came to 3 bases and at J to 2 bases, leaving 7 bases not matched to a gene. CDR1 and CDR2 (germline): MDHEN, SYDVKM. The CDR3 DNA reads as TGTGCCAGCAGTTTTTCTTTAGCGGGAGGACCCTACGAGCAGTACTTC. Its protein product is CASSFSLAGGPYEQYF.

The rearrangement links TRBV29-1 to TRBJ1-5; D uncertain. This CDR3 is built from 12 residues. V was trimmed by 4 bases and J by 2 bases, leaving 6 bases between them. Germline lookup yields CDR1 SQVTM and CDR2 ANQGSEA. The CDR3 here is CSVVSGNQPQHF. CDR3 bases: TGCAGCGTTGTATCCGGCAATCAGCCCCAGCATTTT.